One and the same sample provided the 7 T cell receptor beta chains below, sequenced in a study of blood T cell repertoires in COVID-19. Sequencing used immunoSEQ multiplex PCR; TCRdb keeps in-frame clones, though not all of them. Among some 100,000 clones listed, more than 80% were seen once. The sample comprised peripheral blood. All receptors derive from a human donor in a cohort sampled during active COVID-19.

This chain uses TRBV27 with TRBJ2-1, with TRBD2 as a possible D gene (6 bases). Germline CDR1 MNHEY, CDR2 SMNVEV (reference sequence). V was trimmed by 3 bases and J by 6 bases, leaving 12 bases between them. There are 14 residues in the CDR3. The CDR3 coding sequence is TGTGCCAGCAGTTTTGGTGGGGGGATCAATGAGCAGTTCTTC. The encoded protein is CASSFGGGINEQFF.

This clone occurred a few times. This chain joins TRBV6-1 and TRBJ1-1; TRBD1 matches 7 bases. With V trimmed by 3 bases and J by 5 bases, 3 bases remained unmatched. The germline V gene has CDR1 MNHNS and CDR2 SASEGT. CDR3 size: 13 residues. CDR3 sequence reads: CASSDQGVTEAFF. The CDR3 coding sequence is TGTGCCAGCAGTGACCAGGGGGTTACTGAAGCTTTCTTT.

V usage is TRBV6-5 and J usage is TRBJ2-7, with TRBD2 identical over 8 bases. Germline assignment: CDR1 MNHEY and CDR2 SVGAGI. The CDR3 extends over 14 amino acids. The trim removed 7 bases at V and 4 bases at J, leaving 9 bases unmatched. The CDR3 spells CASTISGGPYEQYF. For the CDR3, the DNA is TGTGCCAGCACCATATCGGGGGGGCCTTACGAGCAGTACTTC.

V usage is TRBV10-3 and J usage is TRBJ2-1, with TRBD1 matching over 11 bases. The CDR3 length is 16 residues. Germline trimming cut 6 bases from V and 10 bases from J; bases unmatched to any gene: 14. Germline V gene lookup returns CDR1 ENHRY and CDR2 SYGVKD. CDR3 sequence (DNA): TGTGCCATCAGCCCTACCCAGGACAGGGGGCCTCCGGAGCAGTTCTTC. Translating it yields CAISPTQDRGPPEQFF.

The chain uses TRBV28 and TRBJ2-7, with 10 bases that match TRBD2. J was trimmed by 3 bases and V by 6 bases; bases with no gene match: 8. CDR1 MDHEN and CDR2 SYDVKM come from the germline V gene. This CDR3 has 15 residues. CDR3 nucleotides: TGTGCCAGCAGGCAGACCGGGACTAGCGACTACGAGCAGTACTTC. Residues: CASRQTGTSDYEQYF. Full variable domain (rest looked up from reference TRBV28 and TRBJ2-7): DVKVTQSSRYLVKRTGEKVFLECVQDMDHENMFWYRQDPGLGLRLIYFSYDVKMKEKGDIPEGYSVSREKKERFSLILESASTNQTSMYLCASRQTGTSDYEQYFGPGTRLTVT.

This chain uses TRBV6-2 or TRBV6-3 with TRBJ2-7; a weak D match, TRBD1 (6 bases). Looked up from germline, CDR1 is MNHEY and CDR2 is SVGEGT. This CDR3 is 13 amino acids long. Trimming removed 5 bases from V and 4 bases from J, with 12 bases in between. The CDR3 region is CASSITGSYEQYF. DNA for the CDR3: TGTGCCAGCAGTATTACAGGGTCTTACGAGCAGTACTTC.

This clone was counted only a few times. The chain is built from TRBV5-5 and TRBJ1-5, with 7 bases matching TRBD1. J gave up 2 bases and V 4 bases, and 3 bases lay outside the gene matches. Germline CDR1 is SGHKS and CDR2 is YYEKEE (reference sequence). There are 14 residues in the CDR3. The CDR3 spells CASSPTGGNQPQHF. The CDR3 DNA follows: TGTGCCAGCAGCCCTACAGGGGGCAATCAGCCCCAGCATTTT.